This T cell receptor (beta chain) originates from a study of cytomegalovirus exposure and HLA in healthy donors. Background on the study: Genotyping of under 500 donors showed that over 80% belonged to the Caucasian-associated ancestry cluster. Notes on the study in general: With further analysis later on, most CMV-associated TCR beta chains appeared HLA-restricted. Among TCR sequences, most were rare, though some public TCRs appeared in many donors. Sequence variants that were highly shared formed a cluster that was likely a sequencing artifact.

In the case of this clone: Its cognate antigen is unknown.

The CDR3 sequence is 15 residues long. The V end lost 0 bases, the J end lost 14 bases, and 20 bases lay between the germline ends. Looked up from germline, CDR1 is MNHEY and CDR2 is SVGAGI. Primers for the PCR totalled 60 Vbeta and 13 Jbeta. Sequenced by immunoSEQ multiplex PCR; TCRdb stores in-frame clones only, minus some. This repertoire shows 110,000 to 150,000 clones, around 78% found once; its top ten account for 2.8%. The sequence came from a male donor in good health and CMV-seronegative. The V and J genes are TRBV6-5 and TRBJ1-5; D call uncertain. Input material: PBMCs. CDR3: CASSYSRALNSLEHF. The DNA for the CDR3 is TGTGCCAGCAGTTACTCACGAGCATTGAATAGTCTGGAGCATTTT.